This TCR beta chain was recovered during a study of T-cell reconstitution after alpha-beta-depleted transplantation in children. Preparation of the TCRbeta library involved a method that used unique molecular identifiers. TCRdb called the PCR reads again in MiXCR, with one record for every CDR3 protein. The sample carries about 500,000 distinct CDR3 sequences, 32% recorded once. The CDR3 loop spans 14 amino acids. Losses at the gene ends were 0 bases for V and 6 bases for J; bases not matched to a gene: 5. Germline V gives CDR1 DFQATT, CDR2 SNEGSKA (reference sequence). The origin of this receptor is a human donor who donated a stem cell graft to a child with aplastic anemia. The sequencing here drew on PBMCs from the stem cell graft donor, taken from the stem cell graft. J is TRBJ2-4 and V is TRBV20-1; 7 nucleotides align to TRBD1. CDR3 DNA sequence: TGCAGTGCTAGAGATCGAGGGGGCTTAAACATTCAGTACTTC. Protein: CSARDRGGLNIQYF.